The 17 T cell receptor beta chains below all came from one sample that was sequenced in a study of cytomegalovirus exposure and HLA in healthy donors. Researchers ran the PCR with 60 Vbeta and 13 Jbeta primers. Clones were read by immunoSEQ multiplex PCR, and TCRdb kept only the in-frame ones, dropping some. The sample consists of about 140,000 clones, around four fifths of them appearing once. Sample: PBMCs. Source of these receptors: a man younger than 45 in good health and CMV-seronegative.

This rearrangement joins TRBV28 to TRBJ2-7; D gene ambiguous. The V gene's germline CDR1 is MDHEN and CDR2 SYDVKM. V gave up 11 bases and J gave up 5 bases, with 13 bases separating them. CDR3 length: 11 amino acids. CDR3 loop: CALGQANEQYF. CDR3 nucleotide sequence: TGTGCCCTCGGTCAGGCGAACGAGCAGTACTTC.

This sequence joins TRBV2 and TRBJ1-2; 10 positions agree with TRBD1. V trimming: 10 bases; J trimming: 2 bases; junction bases outside the gene matches: 7. The germline V gene encodes CDR1 SNHLY and CDR2 FYNNEI. The CDR3 is made up of 14 amino acids. The CDR3 DNA reads TGTGCCAACGAGGGGGACAGGGGAAACTATGGCTACACCTTC. Residues: CANEGDRGNYGYTF.

The V and J genes are TRBV5-8 and TRBJ2-1; 13 positions agree with TRBD2. This CDR3 region has 16 residues. The germline V gene encodes CDR1 SGHTS and CDR2 YDEGEE. V lost 3 bases and J lost 9; bases outside the gene matches: 9. The chain's CDR3 is CASSWGGLAGEGEQFF. The DNA of the CDR3 is TGTGCCAGCAGCTGGGGCGGACTAGCGGGAGAAGGTGAGCAGTTCTTC.

This clone turned up a few times. CDR3 amino acids: CASSYSRLKAQPQHF. CDR3 nucleotides: TGTGCCAGCAGTTACTCCCGACTCAAGGCTCAGCCCCAGCATTTT. The rearrangement uses TRBV6-5 and TRBJ1-5, with D unclear. The CDR3 loop spans 15 amino acids. Per germline, CDR1 MNHEY and CDR2 SVGAGI. Trimming removed 0 bases from V and 6 bases from J, with 12 bases in between.

The chain has TRBV7-8 and TRBJ1-3, with TRBD1 as a possible D gene (6 bases). CDR3 size: 15 residues. The V end lost 5 bases, the J end lost 2 bases, and 13 bases lay between the germline ends. The V gene's germline CDR1 is SGHVS and CDR2 FQNEAQ. CDR3 sequence reads: CASSPDWDTGNTIYF. The DNA of the CDR3 is TGTGCCAGCAGCCCCGACTGGGACACTGGAAACACCATATATTTT.

This chain connects TRBV28 to TRBJ2-5; 8 nucleotides agree with TRBD2. Losses at the gene ends were 4 bases for V and 4 bases for J; bases not matched to a gene: 14. CDR3 size: 17 residues. The germline gives CDR1 MDHEN, CDR2 SYDVKM. The DNA for the CDR3 is TGTGCCAGCAGTTCCCGGGGGGGCGGGAGAATCTTAGAGACCCAGTACTTC. Its translation is CASSSRGGGRILETQYF.

The chain uses TRBV27 and TRBJ2-7; TRBD1 matches 9 bases. CDR1 is MNHEY and CDR2 is SMNVEV in the germline V gene (reference sequence). The V gene end was trimmed by 6 bases and the J gene end by 6 bases; junction bases not matched to a gene: 9. The CDR3 contains 14 residues. CDR3 DNA: TGTGCCAGCAGCCAGGGGACAGGGAGGCGCGAGCAGTACTTC. Translation gives CASSQGTGRREQYF.

V is TRBV7-6 and J is TRBJ1-1; 11 bases are a match to TRBD1. Germline-derived CDR1 and CDR2 are SGHVS and FNYEAQ. There are 15 residues in the CDR3. Trimming cost V 7 bases and J 6 bases; bases outside gene matches: 10. In DNA form, the CDR3 reads TGTGCCAGCATTCCCGGGACAGGGGGTTTCGCTGAAGCTTTCTTT. This translates into CASIPGTGGFAEAFF.

This clone was seen at least ten times. This chain links TRBV5-1 with TRBJ1-1, with TRBD1 matching over 11 bases. The trim removed 8 bases at V and 4 bases at J, leaving 7 bases unmatched. This CDR3 is 14 amino acids long. CDR1 is SGHRS, CDR2 YFSETQ, per germline. CDR3 bases: TGCGCCAGTTCCGGGGGGACAGGGGGCACTGAAGCTTTCTTT. As protein: CASSGGTGGTEAFF.

A few counts support this clone. J is TRBJ2-3 and V is TRBV5-5, with D tentatively TRBD2 (6 bases). CDR3 size: 14 residues. Germline V gene lookup returns CDR1 SGHKS and CDR2 YYEKEE (reference sequence). With 0 bases removed from V and 2 bases from J, the gap between germline ends came to 7 bases. This chain's CDR3 is CASSLEGLTDTQYF. CDR3 nucleotide sequence: TGTGCCAGCAGCTTGGAGGGACTCACAGATACGCAGTATTTT.

The V call is TRBV27, the J call TRBJ2-2, with a weak D call TRBD2 (5 bases). The CDR3 totals 14 residues. The V and J ends lost 10 bases and 0 bases respectively, with 12 bases between them. Per the germline V gene, CDR1 is MNHEY and CDR2 is SMNVEV (reference sequence). The CDR3 loop reads CATLRAANTGELFF. The CDR3 DNA follows: TGTGCCACCCTGAGGGCCGCGAACACCGGGGAGCTGTTTTTT.

The chain employs TRBV28 and TRBJ1-6, with D possibly being TRBD1 (5 bases). The CDR3 covers 15 residues. Per germline, CDR1 MDHEN and CDR2 SYDVKM. The V end lost 4 bases, the J end lost 3 bases, and 10 bases lay between the germline ends. CDR3 protein: CASSSKGYYNSPLHF. The CDR3 bases are TGTGCCAGCAGTTCTAAGGGGTACTATAATTCACCCCTCCACTTT.

The chain has TRBV7-2 and TRBJ2-1, with TRBD1 matching over 7 bases. Germline CDR1 is SGHTA and CDR2 is FQGNSA. The CDR3 totals 14 residues. V lost 2 bases, J lost 6 bases, and 4 bases stayed unmatched. The CDR3 coding sequence is TGTGCCAGCAGCTTATCGTCAGGGGGCAATGAGCAGTTCTTC. Protein sequence: CASSLSSGGNEQFF.

The chain carries TRBV5-1 and TRBJ1-1; 9 nucleotides align to TRBD1. Germline V gene lookup returns CDR1 SGHRS and CDR2 YFSETQ. This CDR3 is 16 amino acids long. The V gene end was trimmed by 6 bases and the J gene end by 0 bases; junction bases not matched to a gene: 9. The CDR3 nucleotides are TGCGCCAGCAACCCGACAGGGGGGACGATGAACACTGAAGCTTTCTTT. It specifies CASNPTGGTMNTEAFF.

V and J are TRBV19 and TRBJ2-1; TRBD2 is a possible D gene (5 bases). CDR3 length: 18 amino acids. The germline V gene encodes CDR1 LNHDA and CDR2 SQIVND (reference sequence). Trimming took off 4 bases at V and 0 bases at J, with 19 bases between the two ends. CDR3 sequence: CASSTQPGITYSYNEQFF. DNA of the CDR3: TGTGCCAGTAGTACACAGCCCGGGATAACTTACTCCTACAATGAGCAGTTCTTC.

The rearrangement joins TRBV20-1 to TRBJ2-1, with D maybe TRBD2 (5 bases). The V gene's germline CDR1 is DFQATT and CDR2 SNEGSKA (reference sequence). The CDR3 covers 11 residues. V was cut by 4 bases and J by 12 bases, with 13 bases left in between. The CDR3 region has the DNA TGCAGTGCTACCCGGGGTGCCGCGCAGTTCTTC. Encoded protein: CSATRGAAQFF.

The chain employs TRBV6-6 and TRBJ1-4, with a possible D match to TRBD1 (5 bases). The CDR3 totals 14 residues. The V and J ends lost 6 bases and 4 bases respectively, with 12 bases between them. Germline loops: CDR1 MNHNY, CDR2 SVGAGI (reference sequence). The CDR3 nucleotides are TGTGCCAGCAGGGCGGGGGACTATAATGAAAAACTGTTTTTT. This translates into CASRAGDYNEKLFF.